Below, 24 T cell receptor beta chains from the same sample are listed, as sequenced in a study of blood T cell repertoires in COVID-19. Sequencing used immunoSEQ multiplex PCR; TCRdb keeps in-frame clones, though not all of them. Altogether a few hundred thousand clones are present, about 90% being singletons, with the ten largest covering 2.1%. The sample taken for sequencing was peripheral blood. Receptors originate from a woman in her fifties or sixties with COVID-19, enrolled during active disease.

This sequence joins TRBV13 and TRBJ1-3; a weak D match, TRBD1 (5 bases). The CDR3 extends over 13 amino acids. Trimming removed 8 bases at V and 9 bases at J, with 17 bases between. Germline lookup yields CDR1 PRHDT and CDR2 FYEKMQ (reference sequence). The CDR3 loop reads CASSGQSRGTIYF. CDR3 sequence (DNA): TGTGCCAGCTCCGGACAAAGTCGAGGCACCATATATTTT.

The chain recombines TRBV11-3 with TRBJ2-1, with D possibly matching TRBD2 (5 bases). Trimming cost V 1 base and J 8 bases, with 9 bases left between them. The CDR3 has 13 amino acids. Germline V gene data show CDR1 as SGHNT and CDR2 as YENEEA. The CDR3 sequence: CASSLVTGDEQFF. The DNA of the CDR3 is TGTGCCAGCAGCTTAGTAACCGGGGATGAGCAGTTCTTC.

The V call is TRBV7-9, the J call TRBJ1-1; TRBD1 might be the D (6 bases). Germline V gene data show CDR1 as SEHNR and CDR2 as FQNEAQ (reference sequence). V lost 2 bases and J 11 bases, leaving 12 bases between the germline ends. This CDR3 has 12 amino acids. CDR3 bases: TGTGCCAGCAGCTTACCCCGGGGGGCTGCTTTCTTT. It is translated as CASSLPRGAAFF.

The J gene is TRBJ2-1, the V gene TRBV10-3, with TRBD1 matching over 11 bases. The CDR3 consists of 18 residues. After removal of 1 base from V and 4 bases from J, the junction contained 9 bases not matched to a gene. The germline V gene has CDR1 ENHRY and CDR2 SYGVKD. CDR3 in DNA: TGTGCCATCAGTGAGTTGGACAGGGGGCTAGCGGAGTACAATGAGCAGTTCTTC. Protein product: CAISELDRGLAEYNEQFF.

The V gene is TRBV5-4, the J gene TRBJ1-1, with 7 bases matching TRBD1. CDR3 length equals 15 residues. V shed 3 bases and J 3 bases; nucleotides not matched to a gene: 8. CDR1 is SGHNT, CDR2 YYREEE, per germline (reference sequence). CDR3 DNA: TGTGCCAGCAGCTCGAGGACAGGTCTGTACACTGAAGCTTTCTTT. The encoded protein is CASSSRTGLYTEAFF. The full variable domain, its missing parts supplied by reference TRBV5-4 and TRBJ1-1, is ETGVTQSPTHLIKTRGQQVTLRCSSQSGHNTVSWYQQALGQGPQFIFQYYREEENGRGNFPPRFSGLQFPNYSSELNVNALELDDSALYLCASSSRTGLYTEAFFGQGTRLTVV.

The chain employs TRBV7-9 and TRBJ2-7, with D perhaps TRBD2 (6 bases). V shed 5 bases and J shed 9 bases, with 17 bases lying between them. Per the germline V gene, CDR1 is SEHNR and CDR2 is FQNEAQ (reference sequence). The CDR3 totals 13 residues. The CDR3, as DNA: TGTGCCAGCAGCCTTAGCGGCTACGAAGGGCAGTACTTC. Translating it yields CASSLSGYEGQYF.

The rearrangement joins TRBV5-1 to TRBJ1-1; TRBD1 aligns across 8 bases. The J segment lost 4 bases and the V segment lost 4 bases, leaving 6 bases of the junction unmatched. The germline CDR1 and CDR2 sequences are SGHRS and YFSETQ. The CDR3 length is 14 residues. CDR3 in amino acids: CASSPRTGPTEAFF. CDR3 nucleotide sequence: TGCGCCAGCAGCCCAAGGACAGGGCCCACTGAAGCTTTCTTT.

V is TRBV7-8 and J is TRBJ2-3, with D hard to call. Germline V gene sequence: CDR1 SGHVS, CDR2 FQNEAQ. The V end was cut by 5 bases, the J end by 2 bases, with 8 bases between. This CDR3 spans 13 amino acids. Here the CDR3 reads CASSTLYTDTQYF. The CDR3 nucleotides read TGTGCCAGCAGCACTCTATACACAGATACGCAGTATTTT.

This rearrangement joins TRBV11-2 to TRBJ2-2; 8 bases are shared with TRBD2. Trimming at V came to 1 base and at J to 13 bases, leaving 2 bases not matched to a gene. CDR1 is SGHAT, CDR2 FQNNGV, per germline. The CDR3 is 12 residues long. The CDR3, as DNA: TGTGCCAGCAGCTTAGCGGGGGGGCGGCTGTTTTTT. Amino acid sequence: CASSLAGGRLFF.

The chain carries TRBV2 and TRBJ1-3; tentatively, D is TRBD1 (6 bases). The V gene lost 8 bases and the J gene lost 4 bases, with 15 bases spanning the gap. The CDR3 length is 14 residues. CDR1 and CDR2 (germline): SNHLY, FYNNEI. CDR3: CASFTGSTGNTIYF. CDR3 in DNA: TGTGCCAGCTTTACAGGGTCAACGGGAAACACCATATATTTT.

The chain uses TRBV2 and TRBJ1-2; no clear D gene. From germline, CDR1 is SNHLY and CDR2 FYNNEI. Trimming cost V 6 bases and J 3 bases, with 8 bases left between them. The CDR3 sequence is 12 residues long. The chain's CDR3 is CASRGRYYGYTF. CDR3 DNA: TGTGCCAGCAGGGGGAGATACTATGGCTACACCTTC.

The chain joins TRBV9 to TRBJ1-6; TRBD1 agrees at 8 bases. Losses at the gene ends were 5 bases for V and 10 bases for J; bases not matched to a gene: 8. CDR3 length: 14 amino acids. The germline V gene encodes CDR1 SGDLS and CDR2 YYNGEE. CDR3 bases: TGTGCCAGCAGTCCGACAGGGGATCACTCACCCCTCCACTTT. Translating it yields CASSPTGDHSPLHF.

This sequence joins TRBV6-1 and TRBJ2-7, with D unresolved. Germline V CDR1 and CDR2: MNHNS, SASEGT. The CDR3 loop spans 14 amino acids. V was clipped by 2 bases and J by 1 base, with 9 bases between them. CDR3 bases: TGTGCCAGCAGTGAATTCGTAGTGTCCTACGAGCAGTACTTC. This translates into CASSEFVVSYEQYF.

This clone was seen only once. Different DNA sequences within this sample yield the same CDR3. The rearrangement uses TRBV12-3 or TRBV12-4 and TRBJ1-1; possible D gene TRBD1, 6 bases. The CDR3 runs 13 residues. V lost 5 bases to trimming and J lost 3 bases, with 10 bases between them. The CDR3 bases are TGTGCCAGCAGTCTACAGGGAGACACTGAAGCTTTCTTT. Translated, it gives CASSLQGDTEAFF.

The rearrangement joins TRBV19 to TRBJ1-6; the D gene is possibly TRBD1 (6 bases). Germline V lookup: CDR1 LNHDA, CDR2 SQIVND (reference sequence). V was shortened by 8 bases and J by 7 bases, with 15 bases between the two germline ends. The CDR3 loop spans 14 amino acids. DNA for the CDR3: TGTGCCAGTCGTACAGGGATCTTGAATTCACCCCTCCACTTT. It is translated as CASRTGILNSPLHF.

Only a few counts were recorded for this clone. This chain links TRBV6-4 with TRBJ1-1; no clear D gene. The CDR3 extends over 14 amino acids. From germline, CDR1 is MRHNA and CDR2 SNTAGT. V gave up 1 base and J gave up 1 base, with 7 bases separating them. The DNA of the CDR3 is TGTGCCAGCAGTGACTGGCCGTCGAACACTGAAGCTTTCTTT. Translation: CASSDWPSNTEAFF.

This clone was seen only once. The V gene is TRBV30, the J gene TRBJ1-1, with D unresolved. The V end lost 0 bases, the J end lost 5 bases, and 13 bases lay between the germline ends. This CDR3 is 14 amino acids long. Germline lookup yields CDR1 GTSNPN and CDR2 SVGIG (reference sequence). The CDR3 nucleotides are TGTGCCTGGAGTGTTGGAACCGACGGGACTGAAGCTTTCTTT. Its translation: CAWSVGTDGTEAFF. The entire variable domain, with the rest obtained from reference TRBV30 and TRBJ1-1, is as follows: SQTIHQWPATLVQPVGSPLSLECTVEGTSNPNLYWYRQAAGRGLQLLFYSVGIGQISSEVPQNLSASRPQDRQFILSSKKLLLSDSGFYLCAWSVGTDGTEAFFGQGTRLTVV.

The chain links TRBV9 to TRBJ1-1; D might be TRBD1 (5 bases). Between the trimmed V and J ends, which lost 0 bases and 7 bases, there was a span of 16 bases. The CDR3 is 15 amino acids. Germline CDR1 and CDR2: SGDLS and YYNGEE. CDR3 DNA: TGTGCCAGCAGCGTAGTATTAGGGGCCCGCAGTGAAGCTTTCTTT. Translated: CASSVVLGARSEAFF.

The rearrangement uses TRBV6-5 and TRBJ2-3; D is unclear. The CDR3 contains 12 residues. The germline gives CDR1 MNHEY, CDR2 SVGAGI. V lost 8 bases and J 6 bases, leaving 12 bases between the germline ends. The CDR3 sequence is CASFLGVDTQYF. The CDR3 DNA reads as TGTGCCAGCTTCCTTGGAGTCGATACGCAGTATTTT.

This chain joins TRBV7-9 and TRBJ1-2; the D is unclear. V was clipped by 0 bases and J by 4 bases, with 9 bases between them. Germline V gene lookup returns CDR1 SEHNR and CDR2 FQNEAQ (reference sequence). The CDR3 loop spans 14 amino acids. CDR3 sequence reads: CASSLARGSYGYTF. The CDR3, as DNA: TGTGCCAGCAGCTTAGCCCGGGGTTCCTATGGCTACACCTTC. The full variable domain, in which reference TRBV7-9 and TRBJ1-2 provide the parts outside the CDR3, is DTGVSQNPRHKITKRGQNVTFRCDPISEHNRLYWYRQTLGQGPEFLTYFQNEAQLEKSRLLSDRFSAERPKGSFSTLEIQRTEQGDSAMYLCASSLARGSYGYTFGSGTRLTVV.

The chain couples TRBV2 to TRBJ1-4; D unresolved. The CDR3 is 13 amino acids. Germline-derived CDR1 and CDR2 are SNHLY and FYNNEI. V lost 4 bases and J 12 bases, leaving 15 bases between the germline ends. CDR3 sequence reads: CASSVTYREELFF. For the CDR3, the DNA is TGTGCCAGCAGTGTAACCTATCGGGAAGAACTGTTTTTT.

This chain uses TRBV7-3 with TRBJ2-2; 9 bases are a match to TRBD1. V lost 5 bases and J lost 1; bases outside the gene matches: 8. From germline, CDR1 is SGHTA and CDR2 FQGTGA. This CDR3 spans 17 amino acids. In DNA form, the CDR3 reads TGTGCCAGCAGCCCTGCCGCGGGACAGGGGAACACCGGGGAGCTGTTTTTT. It encodes CASSPAAGQGNTGELFF.

This sequence joins TRBV7-2 and TRBJ1-2; 7 nucleotides match TRBD1. The germline V gene has CDR1 SGHTA and CDR2 FQGNSA. This CDR3 spans 15 amino acids. V lost 1 base and J lost 8; bases outside the gene matches: 10. For the CDR3, the DNA is TGTGCCAGCAGCTTAGAAGGGGGCGCCGGGTACGGCTACACCTTC. This encodes CASSLEGGAGYGYTF.

The chain links TRBV5-1 to TRBJ2-1, with 14 bases identical to TRBD2. This CDR3 has 17 residues. The germline V gene encodes CDR1 SGHRS and CDR2 YFSETQ. The J segment lost 8 bases and the V segment lost 4 bases, leaving 11 bases of the junction unmatched. The CDR3 DNA follows: TGCGCCAGCAGCCTATCCGGGACTAGCGGGGGAAGCTATGAGCAGTTCTTC. This encodes CASSLSGTSGGSYEQFF.